Below, 3 T cell receptor beta chains from the same sample are listed, as sequenced in a study of cytomegalovirus exposure and HLA in healthy donors. Vbeta (60) and Jbeta (13) primers were used in the PCR. The method was immunoSEQ multiplex PCR; TCRdb's version includes in-frame clones alone and lacks a portion of them. The table shows over 150,000 clones, with 70% to 80% occurring only once. The sequenced sample was PBMCs. The receptors come from a man aged 45-65 years in good health and CMV-seropositive.

This clone was observed a single time. The gene calls are TRBV4-2 and TRBJ1-4, with a tentative D call TRBD1 (5 bases). Looked up from germline, CDR1 is LGHNA and CDR2 is YNFKEQ. V was shortened by 5 bases and J by 2 bases, with 15 bases between the two germline ends. The CDR3 has 16 amino acids. The CDR3 spells CASSRSTEGTNEKLFF. The CDR3 nucleotides read TGTGCCAGCAGCAGATCTACGGAGGGGACTAATGAAAAACTGTTTTTT.

This chain links TRBV10-3 with TRBJ2-1; 10 bases fit TRBD2. This CDR3 has 15 amino acids. Per the germline V gene, CDR1 is ENHRY and CDR2 is SYGVKD. Trimming removed 6 bases from V and 1 base from J; junction bases left unmatched: 3. The CDR3: CAIRPTSGSYNEQFF. In nucleotides, the CDR3 is TGTGCCATCAGGCCGACTAGCGGGTCCTACAATGAGCAGTTCTTC.

The DNA of the CDR3 is TGCGCCAGCAGCCGGGGCAGTGACAATCAGCCCCAGCATTTT. Translating gives CASSRGSDNQPQHF. The chain uses TRBV4-1 and TRBJ1-5; weak D call: TRBD1 (5 bases). The germline V and J ends were trimmed by 4 bases and 3 bases, with 10 bases remaining between them. The CDR3 loop spans 14 amino acids. Germline loops: CDR1 MGHRA, CDR2 YSYEKL.